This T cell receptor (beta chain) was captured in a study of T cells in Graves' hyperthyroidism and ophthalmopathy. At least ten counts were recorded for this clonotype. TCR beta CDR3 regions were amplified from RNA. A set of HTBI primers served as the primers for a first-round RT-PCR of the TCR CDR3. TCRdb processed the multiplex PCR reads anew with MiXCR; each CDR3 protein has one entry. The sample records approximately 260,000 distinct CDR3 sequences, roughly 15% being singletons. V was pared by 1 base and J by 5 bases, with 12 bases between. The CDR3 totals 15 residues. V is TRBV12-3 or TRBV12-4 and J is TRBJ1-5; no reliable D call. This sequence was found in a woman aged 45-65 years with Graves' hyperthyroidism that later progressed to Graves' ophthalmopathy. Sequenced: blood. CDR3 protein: CASSLERGYDQPQHF. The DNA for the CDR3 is TGTGCCAGCAGTTTAGAAAGAGGATATGATCAGCCCCAGCATTTT.